This TCR beta chain comes out of a study of cytomegalovirus exposure and HLA in healthy donors. At the level of the study: Genetic ancestry analysis placed about 76% of the 398 donors that were genotyped in the Caucasian-associated cluster.

Concerning this clone: What it recognizes is unknown.

Study-wide results and limits: Presence/absence analyses treated sequencing depth as roughly uniform across donors. Reportedly, fewer N-insertions than the approximately 700-donor mean appeared in an Asian-associated ancestry cluster in a later analysis.

There are 14 residues in the CDR3. The germline V gene has CDR1 SGHTA and CDR2 FQGNSA. Trimming cost V 7 bases and J 7 bases; bases outside gene matches: 9. PCR employed 60 Vbeta and 13 Jbeta primers. Data came from immunoSEQ multiplex PCR; TCRdb stores just in-frame clones and leaves some out. The sample carries 95,000 to 150,000 clones, roughly 80% recorded once. Source material: PBMCs. The clonotype comes from a woman aged 18-29 years in good health and CMV-seronegative. The chain couples TRBV7-2 to TRBJ2-7; TRBD2 matches at 11 bases. DNA of the CDR3: TGTGCCAGCAATTTAGCGGGGGGGCCGGGGGAGCAGTACTTC. This sequence encodes CASNLAGGPGEQYF.